The T cell receptor beta chain under discussion was sequenced for a study of PD-L1 blockade in urothelial cancer. V gave up 3 bases and J gave up 0 bases; unmatched junction bases: 3. This CDR3 is built from 16 residues. Germline V gene lookup returns CDR1 LNHNV and CDR2 YYDKDF (reference sequence). This clone was seen only once. Clones were read by immunoSEQ multiplex PCR, and TCRdb kept only the in-frame ones, dropping some. The sample has about 29,000 clones, about 88% seen once. This TCR was recovered from a man aged 45-65 years with urothelial cancer. The source was PBMCs, collected around atezolizumab (anti-PD-L1) treatment. This chain links TRBV15 with TRBJ1-3; 9 bases agree with TRBD1. The CDR3 bases are TGTGCCACCAGCAGGGACAGGGGAAGCTCTGGAAACACCATATATTTT. Translating it yields CATSRDRGSSGNTIYF.